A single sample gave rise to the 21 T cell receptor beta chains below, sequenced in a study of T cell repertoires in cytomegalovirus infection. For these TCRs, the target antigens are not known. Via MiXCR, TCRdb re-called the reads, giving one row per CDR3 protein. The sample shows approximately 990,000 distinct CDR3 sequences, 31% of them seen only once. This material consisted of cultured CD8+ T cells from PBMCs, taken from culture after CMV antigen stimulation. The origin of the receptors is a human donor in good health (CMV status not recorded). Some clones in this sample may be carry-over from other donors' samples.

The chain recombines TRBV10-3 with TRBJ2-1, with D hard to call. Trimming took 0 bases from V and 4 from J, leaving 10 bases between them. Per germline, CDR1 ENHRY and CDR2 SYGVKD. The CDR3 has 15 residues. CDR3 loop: CAISESTPRYNEQFF. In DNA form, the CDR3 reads TGTGCCATCAGTGAGTCCACCCCGAGGTACAATGAGCAGTTCTTC.

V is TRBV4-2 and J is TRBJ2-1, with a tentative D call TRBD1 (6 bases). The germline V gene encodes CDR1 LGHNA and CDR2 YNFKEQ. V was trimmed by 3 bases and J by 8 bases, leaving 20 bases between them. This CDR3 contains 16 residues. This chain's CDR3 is CASSHLRTDGGYEQFF. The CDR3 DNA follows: TGTGCCAGCAGCCACCTAAGGACAGACGGAGGATATGAGCAGTTCTTC.

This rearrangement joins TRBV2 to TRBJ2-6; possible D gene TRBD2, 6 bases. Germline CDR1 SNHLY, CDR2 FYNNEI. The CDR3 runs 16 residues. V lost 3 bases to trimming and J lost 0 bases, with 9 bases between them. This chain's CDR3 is CASSEWGVSGANVLTF. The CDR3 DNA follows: TGTGCCAGCAGTGAGTGGGGGGTCTCTGGGGCCAACGTCCTGACTTTC.

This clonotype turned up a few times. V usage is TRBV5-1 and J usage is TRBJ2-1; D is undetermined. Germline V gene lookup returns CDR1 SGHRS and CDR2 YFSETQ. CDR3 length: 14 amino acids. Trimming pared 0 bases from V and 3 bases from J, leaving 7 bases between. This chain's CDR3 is CASSLERVYNEQFF. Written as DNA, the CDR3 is TGCGCCAGCAGCTTGGAACGGGTCTACAATGAGCAGTTCTTC.

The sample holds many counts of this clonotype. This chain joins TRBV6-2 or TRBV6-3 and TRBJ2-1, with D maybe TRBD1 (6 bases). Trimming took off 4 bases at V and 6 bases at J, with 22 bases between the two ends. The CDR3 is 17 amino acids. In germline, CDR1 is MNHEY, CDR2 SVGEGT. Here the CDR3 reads CASSFQLDRSDFNEQFF. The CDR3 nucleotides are TGTGCCAGCAGTTTCCAGTTAGACAGGTCCGATTTCAATGAGCAGTTCTTC.

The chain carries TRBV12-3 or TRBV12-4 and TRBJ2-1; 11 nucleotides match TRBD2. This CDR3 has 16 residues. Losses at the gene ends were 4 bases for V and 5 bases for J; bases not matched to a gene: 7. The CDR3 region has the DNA TGTGCCAGCAGTTGGAATCTAGCGGGGGGTAACAATGAGCAGTTCTTC. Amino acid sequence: CASSWNLAGGNNEQFF.

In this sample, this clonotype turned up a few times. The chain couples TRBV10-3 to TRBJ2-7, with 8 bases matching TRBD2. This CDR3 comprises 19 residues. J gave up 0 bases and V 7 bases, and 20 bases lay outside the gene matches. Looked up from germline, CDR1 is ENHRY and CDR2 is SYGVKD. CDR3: CAIIPLDPAGASTSYEQYV. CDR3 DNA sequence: TGTGCCATCATCCCCCTAGACCCAGCGGGGGCCTCCACCTCCTACGAGCAGTACGTC.

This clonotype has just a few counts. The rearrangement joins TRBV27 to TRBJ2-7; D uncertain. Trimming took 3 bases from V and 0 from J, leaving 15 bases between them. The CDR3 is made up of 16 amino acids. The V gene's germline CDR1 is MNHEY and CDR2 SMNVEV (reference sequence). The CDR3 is CASSFSMGSFSYEQYF. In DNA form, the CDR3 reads TGTGCCAGCAGTTTTTCGATGGGCAGTTTCTCCTACGAGCAGTACTTC.

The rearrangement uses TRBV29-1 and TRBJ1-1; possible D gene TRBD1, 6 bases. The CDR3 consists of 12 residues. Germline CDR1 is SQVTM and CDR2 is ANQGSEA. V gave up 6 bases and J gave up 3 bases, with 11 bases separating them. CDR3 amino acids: CSVETGHTEAFF. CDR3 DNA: TGCAGCGTGGAGACAGGTCACACTGAAGCTTTCTTT.

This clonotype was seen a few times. CDR3 in amino acids: CASRGETGLNSPLHF. As DNA, the CDR3 is TGTGCCAGCAGAGGGGAGACAGGGCTCAATTCACCCCTCCACTTT. V is TRBV28 and J is TRBJ1-6; 7 positions match TRBD1. The CDR3 sequence is 15 residues long. The junction had 9 bases not matched to a gene; V was cut back by 6 bases and J by 7 bases. Germline lookup yields CDR1 MDHEN and CDR2 SYDVKM.

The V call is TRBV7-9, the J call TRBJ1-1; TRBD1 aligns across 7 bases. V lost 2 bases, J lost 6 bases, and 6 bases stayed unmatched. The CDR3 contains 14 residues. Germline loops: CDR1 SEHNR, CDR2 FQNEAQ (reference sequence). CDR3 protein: CASSLLQGGPEAFF. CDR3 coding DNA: TGTGCCAGCAGCTTACTTCAGGGGGGCCCTGAAGCTTTCTTT.

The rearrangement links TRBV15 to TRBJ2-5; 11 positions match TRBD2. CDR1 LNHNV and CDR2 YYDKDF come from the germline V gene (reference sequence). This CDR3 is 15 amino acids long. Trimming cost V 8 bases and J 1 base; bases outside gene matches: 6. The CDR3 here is CATLGLAGGQETQYF. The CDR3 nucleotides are TGTGCCACCCTTGGGCTAGCGGGGGGCCAAGAGACCCAGTACTTC.

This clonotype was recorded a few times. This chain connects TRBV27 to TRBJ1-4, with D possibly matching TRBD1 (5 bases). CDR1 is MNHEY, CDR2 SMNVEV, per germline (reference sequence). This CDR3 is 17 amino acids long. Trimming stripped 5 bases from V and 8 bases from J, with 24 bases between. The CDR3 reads CASSPIRGARVGEKLFF. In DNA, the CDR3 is TGTGCCAGCAGTCCTATACGCGGGGCCAGGGTAGGCGAAAAACTGTTTTTT.

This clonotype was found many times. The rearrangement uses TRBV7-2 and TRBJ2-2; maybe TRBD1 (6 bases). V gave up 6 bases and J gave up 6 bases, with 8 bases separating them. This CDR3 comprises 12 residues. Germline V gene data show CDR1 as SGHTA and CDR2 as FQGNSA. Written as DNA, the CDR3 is TGTGCCAGCAGGCAGGGGTCCGGGGAGCTGTTTTTT. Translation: CASRQGSGELFF.

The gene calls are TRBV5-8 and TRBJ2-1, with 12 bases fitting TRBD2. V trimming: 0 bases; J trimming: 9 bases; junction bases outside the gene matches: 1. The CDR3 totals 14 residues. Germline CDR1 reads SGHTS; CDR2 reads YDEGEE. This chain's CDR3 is CASSLGLAGVEQFF. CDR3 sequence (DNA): TGTGCCAGCAGCTTGGGACTAGCGGGGGTTGAGCAGTTCTTC.

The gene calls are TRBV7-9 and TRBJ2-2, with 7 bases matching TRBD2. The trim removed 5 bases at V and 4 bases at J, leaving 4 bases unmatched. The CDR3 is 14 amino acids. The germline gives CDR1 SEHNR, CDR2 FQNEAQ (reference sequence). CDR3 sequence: CASSRGESTGELFF. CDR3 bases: TGTGCCAGCAGCCGGGGGGAGAGCACCGGGGAGCTGTTTTTT.

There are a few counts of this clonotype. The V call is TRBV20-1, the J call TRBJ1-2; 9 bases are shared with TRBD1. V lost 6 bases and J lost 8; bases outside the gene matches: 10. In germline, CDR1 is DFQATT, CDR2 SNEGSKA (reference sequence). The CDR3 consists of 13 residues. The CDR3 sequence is CSAPGQGRDGYTF. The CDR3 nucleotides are TGCAGTGCCCCCGGACAGGGGAGGGACGGCTACACCTTC.

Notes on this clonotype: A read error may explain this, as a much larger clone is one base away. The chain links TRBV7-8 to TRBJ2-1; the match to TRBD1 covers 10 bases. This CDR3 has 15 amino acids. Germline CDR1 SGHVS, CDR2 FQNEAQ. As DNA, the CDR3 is TGTGCCAACAGCTCCCTGGGACAGGGGTCGAATGAGCAGTTCTTC. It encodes CANSSLGQGSNEQFF.

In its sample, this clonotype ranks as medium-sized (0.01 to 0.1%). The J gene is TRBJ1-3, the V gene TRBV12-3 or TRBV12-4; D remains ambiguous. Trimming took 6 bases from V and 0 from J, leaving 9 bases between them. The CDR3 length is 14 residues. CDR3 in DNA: TGTGCCAGCAGCCTGACTGTCTCTGGAAACACCATATATTTT. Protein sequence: CASSLTVSGNTIYF.

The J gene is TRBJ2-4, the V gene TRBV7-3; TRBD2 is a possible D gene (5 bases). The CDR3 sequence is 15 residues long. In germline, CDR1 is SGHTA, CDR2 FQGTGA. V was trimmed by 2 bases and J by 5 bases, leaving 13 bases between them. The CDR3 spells CASSLQAAGENIQYF. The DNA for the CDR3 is TGTGCCAGCAGCTTACAGGCCGCCGGGGAAAACATTCAGTACTTC.

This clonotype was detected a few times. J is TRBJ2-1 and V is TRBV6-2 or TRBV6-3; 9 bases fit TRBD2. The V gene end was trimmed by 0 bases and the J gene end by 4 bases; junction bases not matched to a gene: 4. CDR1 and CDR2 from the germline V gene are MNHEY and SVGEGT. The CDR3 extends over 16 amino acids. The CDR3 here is CASSYSQRGVYNEQFF. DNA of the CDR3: TGTGCCAGCAGTTACTCACAGCGGGGGGTTTACAATGAGCAGTTCTTC.